Listed below are T cell receptor beta chains from one sample, sequenced in a study of CD4 T cells in relation to SARS-CoV-2 and coronaviruses. No antigen has been identified for these receptors. Only in-frame clones appear in the TCRdb table, and some are missing; sequencing was by immunoSEQ multiplex PCR. The sample lists some 20,000 clones, 70% to 85% occurring once. Sequencing was performed on CD4+ T cells from PBMCs, cultured in vitro. These receptors originate from a human donor in good health. Each CDR3 is given with its conserved first and last residue. Fields, in order: V gene, D gene, clone size, J gene, CDR3 DNA, CDR3 protein. D genes are given only for firm matches. Clone size appears in some rows only: once, few, many, or a class for an expanded clone.

TRBV25-1	-	-	TRBJ2-1	TGTGCCAGCAGTGATCTGGACAACAATGAGCAGTTCTTC	CASSDLDNNEQFF
TRBV15	TRBD1	-	TRBJ2-5	TGTGCCACCAGCCGGGACAGGGTAGAGACCCAGTACTTC	CATSRDRVETQYF
TRBV9	-	-	TRBJ2-1	TGTGCCAGCAGCCCAAAACCGGCGGCTAGCGTCTACAATGAGCAGTTCTTC	CASSPKPAASVYNEQFF
TRBV6-5	-	-	TRBJ1-1	TGTGCCAGCACGGGGCTGATCAACACTGAAGCTTTCTTT	CASTGLINTEAFF
TRBV11-1	-	-	TRBJ2-7	TGTGCCAGCAGCTTAAGTACCAGAAAGGCGGGTCGGCAGTACTTC	CASSLSTRKAGRQYF
TRBV10-3	-	-	TRBJ1-5	TGTGCCACCGAGGACAGTTATAGCAATCAGCCCCAGCATTTT	CATEDSYSNQPQHF
TRBV7-3	-	-	TRBJ2-2	TGTGCCAGCAGCTTAACCAGCCGAACGGATCACACCGGGGAGCTGTTTTTT	CASSLTSRTDHTGELFF
TRBV5-1	-	-	TRBJ2-7	TGCGCCAGCAGCTTGGAAGGTCATGAGCAGTACTTC	CASSLEGHEQYF
TRBV12-5	-	-	TRBJ1-4	TGTGCTAGTGCGTACGGGCGGGGTAATGAAAAACTGTTTTTT	CASAYGRGNEKLFF
TRBV20-1	TRBD2	-	TRBJ2-4	TGCAGTGCTAGTGACTACTGGACTAGCGGGAGAAGTCTTGGCAAAAACATTCAGTACTTC	CSASDYWTSGRSLGKNIQYF
TRBV5-1	-	few	TRBJ1-5	TGCGCCAGCAGCTCAACCGGGACGGGGAATCAGCCCCAGCATTTT	CASSSTGTGNQPQHF
TRBV7-9	-	-	TRBJ2-6	TGTGCCAGCAGCTTATTAGGGGCTGGGGCCAACGTCCTGACTTTC	CASSLLGAGANVLTF
TRBV30	-	-	TRBJ1-1	TGTGCCTACCTTGGAAATGTGAACACTGAAGCTTTCTTT	CAYLGNVNTEAFF
TRBV7-3	-	-	TRBJ2-6	TGTGCCAGCAGCCCGGAGCACGGGGCCAACGTCCTGACTTTC	CASSPEHGANVLTF
TRBV13	TRBD2	-	TRBJ2-7	TGTGCCAGCAGCCGTAGAAAGGGGCTAGCGGACTACGAGCAGTACTTC	CASSRRKGLADYEQYF
TRBV9	TRBD2	-	TRBJ2-7	TGTGCCAGCAGCGTAGCCCCAGGACTAGCGGGAGTCTCCGAGCAGTACTTC	CASSVAPGLAGVSEQYF
TRBV5-1	-	once	TRBJ1-2	TGCGCCAGCAGCTTGGCAGTAGGATTGGGCTATGGCTACACCTTC	CASSLAVGLGYGYTF
TRBV19	-	-	TRBJ2-5	TGTGCCAGTAGTATAGGTGAAGGGACGGAGACCCAGTACTTC	CASSIGEGTETQYF
TRBV6-4	-	few	TRBJ2-7	TGTGCCAGCAGTGACTTTTCAAGCTTC	CASSDFSSF
TRBV27	-	-	TRBJ1-5	TGTGCCAGCAGTCCCACAGGGTCCAGCAATCAGCCCCAGCATTTT	CASSPTGSSNQPQHF
TRBV6-1	-	-	TRBJ2-5	TGTGCCAGCAGTGAATGGCGGATCCAAGAGACCCAGTACTTC	CASSEWRIQETQYF
TRBV7-9	-	once	TRBJ1-1	TGTGCCAGCAGCTTAACTACAGGGTCGTCTGAAGCTTTCTTT	CASSLTTGSSEAFF
TRBV7-9	-	-	TRBJ2-2	TGTGCCAGCAGTTCCCCGGTCGGGGAGCTGTTTTTT	CASSSPVGELFF
TRBV6-5	-	-	TRBJ2-2	TGTGCCAGCAGTTACTCGAGTAACCCCGGGGAGCTGTTTTTT	CASSYSSNPGELFF
TRBV2	-	-	TRBJ2-3	TGTGCCAGCAGTAAACCCCCCGATACGCAGTATTTT	CASSKPPDTQYF
TRBV4-1	-	once	TRBJ1-1	TGCGCCAGCACAGGGATTAGGACTGAAGCTTTCTTT	CASTGIRTEAFF
TRBV4-1	-	-	TRBJ1-1	TGCGCCAGCAGTCAGCGGATTACAGGGATGAACACTGAAGCTTTCTTT	CASSQRITGMNTEAFF
TRBV9	-	-	TRBJ2-7	TGTGCCAGCAGCGTAGGAGGGGAGAGCTACGAGCAGTACTTC	CASSVGGESYEQYF
TRBV21-1	-	-	TRBJ2-4	TGTGCCAGCAGCAAAGACAGGCTAGCCAAAAACATTCAGTACTTC	CASSKDRLAKNIQYF
TRBV27	-	few	TRBJ1-1	TGTGCCAGCAGATTTTTGACTGAAGCTTTCTTT	CASRFLTEAFF
TRBV24-1	-	-	TRBJ2-4	TGTGCCACCCGCCCCCAGGGAGCCAAAAACATTCAGTACTTC	CATRPQGAKNIQYF
TRBV2	-	-	TRBJ2-3	TGTGCCAGCAGGAAAGTACAAGATACGCAGTATTTT	CASRKVQDTQYF
TRBV12-3/TRBV12-4	-	-	TRBJ1-1	TGTGCCAGCAGTTTTAGTGGGAACACTGAAGCTTTCTTT	CASSFSGNTEAFF
TRBV4-2	-	few	TRBJ2-5	TGTGCCAGCAGCCTAGATTCCGCGGAGTCGAGGGGGACCCAGTACTTC	CASSLDSAESRGTQYF
TRBV5-1	-	-	TRBJ2-5	TGCGCCAGCAGCCAGACCCAAGAGACCCAGTACTTC	CASSQTQETQYF